This T cell receptor beta chain was obtained from a study of blood T cell repertoires in COVID-19. On the study more broadly: Some COVID-19 samples were acute and others convalescent; all came from the United States, Italy and Spain. The analysed material was cDNA or gDNA that came from T cells, B-cell-depleted T cells, or PBMCs.

Repertoires were generated with immunoSEQ multiplex PCR, while TCRdb's copy carries only in-frame clones and drops some. Among tens of thousands of clones listed, approximately 76% were seen once. V gave up 3 bases and J gave up 6 bases; unmatched junction bases: 8. The length of the CDR3 is 16 residues. Germline-derived CDR1 and CDR2 are SGDLS and YYNGEE. The sample was peripheral blood. The TCR originated in a man between 65 and 85 years old with active or convalescent COVID-19. This chain links TRBV9 with TRBJ2-3, with TRBD2 matching over 12 bases. CDR3: CASSDLAGGPGDTQYF. In DNA, the CDR3 is TGTGCCAGCAGCGACCTAGCGGGGGGGCCCGGGGATACGCAGTATTTT.